This TCR beta chain was documented in a study of shared T cell receptors in the human thymus. Profiling relied on immunoSEQ multiplex PCR, and the TCRdb table lists in-frame clones only, not all of them. The table lists hundreds of thousands of clones, around 93% of them singletons. The ends lost 6 bases at V and 3 bases at J; junction bases unmatched: 6. This CDR3 comprises 16 residues. Germline lookup yields CDR1 SGHNT and CDR2 YENEEA. This TCR was sampled from a human donor. What was sequenced was thymocytes. The chain recombines TRBV11-3 with TRBJ2-2; TRBD2 agrees at 11 bases. This CDR3 is CASRFSGRGYTGELFF. The CDR3, as DNA: TGTGCCAGCAGGTTTAGCGGGAGGGGGTACACCGGGGAGCTGTTTTTT.